This T cell receptor (beta chain) was sequenced during a study of cytomegalovirus exposure and HLA in healthy donors. Study background: Some 77 million unique TCRs from HLA-typed donors were held in an early release of data. Study observations and caveats: Later analysis identified a missense DCLRE1C variant that was linked to TCR beta V- and J-gene trimming.

Remarks on this clone: Antigen unknown.

The CDR3 extends over 16 amino acids. Between the trimmed V and J ends, which lost 3 bases and 0 bases, there was a span of 13 bases. CDR1 and CDR2 (germline): SEHNR, FQNEAQ (reference sequence). The PCR used 60 Vbeta and 13 Jbeta primers. Assay: immunoSEQ multiplex PCR; the TCRdb copy retains only in-frame clones and omits some. This table has tens of thousands of clones, approximately 72% appearing once. The sample comprised PBMCs. The gene calls are TRBV7-9 and TRBJ2-3; perhaps TRBD1 as D (6 bases). The sequence came from a woman aged 30 to 39 in good health and CMV-seronegative. CDR3 region: CASSFTGLFSTDTQYF. CDR3 sequence (DNA): TGTGCCAGCAGCTTTACAGGGTTGTTTAGCACAGATACGCAGTATTTT.